Sequencing of this T cell receptor (beta chain) was carried out in a study of T-cell memory formation after mild COVID-19. At the level of the study: Across donors, TCR clusters were largely donor specific. Study-wide results and limits: Clones contracting across day 15 to 85 had a balanced CD4/CD8 profile; later expanding clones leaned CD4+.

In germline, CDR1 is KGHSH, CDR2 LQKENI. The CDR3 sequence is 15 residues long. Trimming left V 3 bases short and J 3 bases short, with 14 bases between. The authors produced TCR alpha and TCR beta cDNA libraries with sample barcodes and UMIs by 5'RACE using constant-segment primers. MiXCR, run by TCRdb on the 5' RACE reads, gives a single entry per CDR3 protein. Seen here are roughly 190,000 distinct CDR3 sequences, under 12% observed once, and the top ten hold approximately 2.8%. This clonotype was found a few times. Its antigen remains unidentified. Sequences were obtained from PBMCs or a T cell subset sorted from them (not recorded which). The clonotype originates from a man between 18 and 35 years old who had mild COVID-19 (a few samples of this study predate the infection). Cell type and time point are not known. J is TRBJ1-2 and V is TRBV18; possible D gene TRBD1, 5 bases. The CDR3 DNA follows: TGTGCCAGCTCACCGTCACTCGAGGGGTACTATGGCTACACCTTC. Translation: CASSPSLEGYYGYTF.